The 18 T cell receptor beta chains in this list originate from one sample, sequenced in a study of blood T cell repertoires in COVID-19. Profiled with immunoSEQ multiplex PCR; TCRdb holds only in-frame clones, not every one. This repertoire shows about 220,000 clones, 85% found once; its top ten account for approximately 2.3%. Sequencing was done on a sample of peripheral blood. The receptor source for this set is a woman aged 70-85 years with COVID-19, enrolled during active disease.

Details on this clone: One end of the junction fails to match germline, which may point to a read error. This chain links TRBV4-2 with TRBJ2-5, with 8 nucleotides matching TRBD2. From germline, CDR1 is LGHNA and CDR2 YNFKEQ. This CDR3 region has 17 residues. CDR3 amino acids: CASSPRGSGGPQEIQYF. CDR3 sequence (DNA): TGTGCCAGCAGCCCCAGAGGGTCGGGGGGGCCCCAAGAGATCCAGTACTTC.

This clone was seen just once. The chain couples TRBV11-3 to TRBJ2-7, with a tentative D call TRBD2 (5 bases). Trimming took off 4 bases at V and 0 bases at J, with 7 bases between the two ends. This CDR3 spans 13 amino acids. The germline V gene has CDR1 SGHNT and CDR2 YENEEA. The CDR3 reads CASSSGSSYEQYF. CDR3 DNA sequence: TGTGCCAGCAGCTCGGGGAGCTCCTACGAGCAGTACTTC.

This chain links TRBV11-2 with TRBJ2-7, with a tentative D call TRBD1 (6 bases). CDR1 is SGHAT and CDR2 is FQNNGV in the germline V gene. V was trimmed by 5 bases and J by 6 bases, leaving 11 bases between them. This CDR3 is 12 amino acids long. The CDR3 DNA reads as TGTGCCAGCAGCGCGACAGGAGGCGAGCAGTACTTC. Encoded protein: CASSATGGEQYF.

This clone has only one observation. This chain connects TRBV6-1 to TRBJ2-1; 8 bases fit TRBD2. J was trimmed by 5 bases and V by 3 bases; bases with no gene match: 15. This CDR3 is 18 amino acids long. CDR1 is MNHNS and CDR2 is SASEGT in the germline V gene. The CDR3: CASSEPRRWAGGNNEQFF. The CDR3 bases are TGTGCCAGCAGTGAGCCCCGCAGGTGGGCGGGGGGTAACAATGAGCAGTTCTTC.

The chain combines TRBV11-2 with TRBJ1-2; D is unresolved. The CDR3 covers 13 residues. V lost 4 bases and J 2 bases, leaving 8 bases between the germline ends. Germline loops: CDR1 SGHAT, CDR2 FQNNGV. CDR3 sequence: CASSSRFNYGYTF. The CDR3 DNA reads TGTGCCAGCAGCTCCAGATTCAACTATGGCTACACCTTC.

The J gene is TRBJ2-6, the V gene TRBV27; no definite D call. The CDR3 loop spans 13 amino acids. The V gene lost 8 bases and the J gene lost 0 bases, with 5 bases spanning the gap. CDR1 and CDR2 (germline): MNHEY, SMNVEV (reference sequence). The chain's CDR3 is CASSYSGANVLTF. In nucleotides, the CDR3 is TGTGCCAGCTCGTACTCTGGGGCCAACGTCCTGACTTTC.

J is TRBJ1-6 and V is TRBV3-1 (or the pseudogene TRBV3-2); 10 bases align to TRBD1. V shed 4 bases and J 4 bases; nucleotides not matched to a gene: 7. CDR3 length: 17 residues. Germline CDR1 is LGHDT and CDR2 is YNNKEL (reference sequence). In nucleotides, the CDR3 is TGTGCCAGCAGCCGATCAGGACAGGGGGGTTATAATTCACCCCTCCACTTT. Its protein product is CASSRSGQGGYNSPLHF.

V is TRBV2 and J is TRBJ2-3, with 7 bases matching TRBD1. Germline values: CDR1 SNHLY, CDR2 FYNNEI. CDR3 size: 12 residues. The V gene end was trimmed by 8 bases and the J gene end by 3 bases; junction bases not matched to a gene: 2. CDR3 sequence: CASDRETDTQYF. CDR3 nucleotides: TGTGCCAGCGACAGGGAGACAGATACGCAGTATTTT.

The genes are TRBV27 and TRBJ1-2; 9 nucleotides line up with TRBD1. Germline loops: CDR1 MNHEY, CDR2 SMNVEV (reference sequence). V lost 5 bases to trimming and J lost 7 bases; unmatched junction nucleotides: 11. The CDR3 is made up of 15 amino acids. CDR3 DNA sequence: TGTGCCAGCAGTGCGAACCGGGACAGGGCCCCTGGCTACACCTTC. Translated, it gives CASSANRDRAPGYTF.

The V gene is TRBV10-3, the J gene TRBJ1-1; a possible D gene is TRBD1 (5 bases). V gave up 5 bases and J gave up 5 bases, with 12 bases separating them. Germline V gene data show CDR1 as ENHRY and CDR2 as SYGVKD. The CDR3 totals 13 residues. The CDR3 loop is CAISQGSNTEAFF. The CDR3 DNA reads TGTGCCATCAGTCAGGGATCGAATACTGAAGCTTTCTTT.

CDR3 sequence (DNA): TGTGCCAGCAGCTTAGCCGGGACAGGGAGCACAGATACGCAGTATTTT. This encodes CASSLAGTGSTDTQYF. This chain links TRBV7-2 with TRBJ2-3, with 9 bases aligning to TRBD1. CDR3 length: 16 amino acids. Unmatched junction bases numbered 1, after V lost 0 bases and J lost 0 bases. Germline V lookup: CDR1 SGHTA, CDR2 FQGNSA. The complete variable domain, with remaining parts taken from reference TRBV7-2 and TRBJ2-3, reads GAGVSQSPSNKVTEKGKDVELRCDPISGHTALYWYRQSLGQGLEFLIYFQGNSAPDKSGLPSDRFSAERTGGSVSTLTIQRTQQEDSAVYLCASSLAGTGSTDTQYFGPGTRLTVL.

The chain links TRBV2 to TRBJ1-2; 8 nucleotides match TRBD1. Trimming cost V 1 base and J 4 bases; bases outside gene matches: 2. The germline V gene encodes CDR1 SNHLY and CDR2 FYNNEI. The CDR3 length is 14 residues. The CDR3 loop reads CASSEGTGSYGYTF. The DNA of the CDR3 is TGTGCCAGCAGTGAAGGGACAGGGAGCTATGGCTACACCTTC.

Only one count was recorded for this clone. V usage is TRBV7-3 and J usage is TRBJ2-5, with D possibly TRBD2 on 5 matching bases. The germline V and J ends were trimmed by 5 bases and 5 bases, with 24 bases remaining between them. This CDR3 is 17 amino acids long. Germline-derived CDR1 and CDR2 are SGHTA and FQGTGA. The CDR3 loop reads CASSLMPVSVGVETQYF. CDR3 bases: TGTGCCAGCAGCCTTATGCCAGTTTCAGTCGGGGTGGAGACCCAGTACTTC.

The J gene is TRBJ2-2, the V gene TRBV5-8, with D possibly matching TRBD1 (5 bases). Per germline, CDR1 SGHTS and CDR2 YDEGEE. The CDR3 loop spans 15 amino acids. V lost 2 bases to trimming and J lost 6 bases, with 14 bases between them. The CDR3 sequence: CASSFLGQGAGELFF. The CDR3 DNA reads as TGTGCCAGCAGCTTCTTGGGGCAGGGCGCCGGGGAGCTGTTTTTT.

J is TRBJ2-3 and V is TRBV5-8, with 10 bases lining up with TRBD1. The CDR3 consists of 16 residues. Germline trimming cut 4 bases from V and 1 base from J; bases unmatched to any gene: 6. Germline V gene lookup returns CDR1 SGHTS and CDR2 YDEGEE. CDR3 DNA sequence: TGTGCCAGCAGCCAATCCGGGACAGGGGGCACAGATACGCAGTATTTT. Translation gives CASSQSGTGGTDTQYF.

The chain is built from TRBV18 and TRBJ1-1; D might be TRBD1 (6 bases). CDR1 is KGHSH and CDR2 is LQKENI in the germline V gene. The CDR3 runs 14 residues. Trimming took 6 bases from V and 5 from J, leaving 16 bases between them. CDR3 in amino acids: CASSIGTQGTEAFF. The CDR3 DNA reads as TGTGCCAGCTCCATCGGAACCCAGGGGACTGAAGCTTTCTTT.

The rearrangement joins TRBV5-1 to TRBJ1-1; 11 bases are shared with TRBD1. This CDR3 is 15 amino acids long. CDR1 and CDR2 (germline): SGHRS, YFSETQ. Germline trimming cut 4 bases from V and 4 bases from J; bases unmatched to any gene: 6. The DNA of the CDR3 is TGCGCCAGCAGCATGGACAGGGGGCAAAGCACTGAAGCTTTCTTT. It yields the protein CASSMDRGQSTEAFF. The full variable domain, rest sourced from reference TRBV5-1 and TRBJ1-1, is KAGVTQTPRYLIKTRGQQVTLSCSPISGHRSVSWYQQTPGQGLQFLFEYFSETQRNKGNFPGRFSGRQFSNSRSEMNVSTLELGDSALYLCASSMDRGQSTEAFFGQGTRLTVV.

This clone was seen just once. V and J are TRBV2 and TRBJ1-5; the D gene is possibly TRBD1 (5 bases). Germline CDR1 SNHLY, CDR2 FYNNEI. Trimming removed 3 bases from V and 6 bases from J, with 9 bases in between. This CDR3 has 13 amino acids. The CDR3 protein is CASSEGLRQPQHF. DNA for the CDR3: TGTGCCAGCAGTGAGGGGCTCCGTCAGCCCCAGCATTTT.